The clone carrying this TCR beta chain was seen once. The data derive from a study of T cells after posttransplantation cyclophosphamide. Produced via immunoSEQ multiplex PCR; TCRdb's table is partial and in-frame only. Of about 8,000 clones listed, almost 90% are singletons. V lost 1 base, J lost 7 bases, and 8 bases lay in between. There are 13 residues in the CDR3. Germline loops: CDR1 SSHAT, CDR2 FNYEAQ (reference sequence). Treatment was busulfan-fludarabine conditioning, a marrow graft, and cyclophosphamide on days +3 and +4. Specimen: CD4+ T cells sorted from blood, collected 1,300 to 1,500 days after allogeneic stem cell transplant with posttransplant cyclophosphamide. The sequence was collected from a female patient aged 50-65 years who received an allogeneic stem cell transplant from a related donor, was CMV-positive, and had no GVHD. Some of the T cells might come from the graft donor. The genes are TRBV7-7 and TRBJ2-1; D is possibly TRBD1 (6 bases). The CDR3 sequence: CASSLGGRNEQFF. The CDR3 DNA reads as TGTGCCAGCAGCTTAGGGGGGCGAAATGAGCAGTTCTTC.